The present T cell receptor (beta chain) was sequenced within a study of T cell changes during pregnancy in multiple sclerosis. Germline trimming cut 3 bases from V and 10 bases from J; bases unmatched to any gene: 11. The CDR3 has 14 residues. Germline loops: CDR1 SGHNT, CDR2 YYREEE (reference sequence). TCRdb's copy holds only in-frame clones and misses some; the assay was immunoSEQ multiplex PCR. This table holds about 38,000 clones, 70% to 90% found once. This sequence joins TRBV5-4 and TRBJ2-3; 7 bases map to TRBD1. The specimen was CD4+ T cells from peripheral blood mononuclear cells, collected before pregnancy. The TCR was taken from a female donor with multiple sclerosis, enrolled in a pregnancy study. The CDR3 protein is CASSSRDRASSQYF. The CDR3, as DNA: TGTGCCAGCAGCTCCCGTGACAGGGCATCATCGCAGTATTTT.